A selection of T cell receptor beta chains follows, all from one sample in a study of cytomegalovirus exposure and HLA in healthy donors. Data came from immunoSEQ multiplex PCR; TCRdb stores just in-frame clones and leaves some out. The sample lists approximately 160,000 clones; more than 65% were seen once. The sample was PBMCs. The receptors originated from a male donor in good health and CMV-seronegative. The CDR3 runs from the conserved cysteine through the conserved F or W. A D gene is named only where the DNA matches it firmly. The listing skips clone size in some rows; elsewhere it reads once, few, many or a size class.

abundance	d_gene	v_gene	j_gene	CDR3nt	CDR3aa
.	.	TRBV5-1	TRBJ2-7	TGCGCCAGCAGCTCACCGTCCAGGAAAAACCCCTACGAGCAGTACTTC	CASSSPSRKNPYEQYF
.	.	TRBV6-5	TRBJ1-2	TGTGCCAGCAGTTACTCGAGCACAGTCAACTATGGCTACACCTTC	CASSYSSTVNYGYTF
.	.	TRBV7-9	TRBJ1-6	TGTTCCAGTAAGGGGGGGGACTCACCCCTCCACTTT	CSSKGGDSPLHF
.	.	TRBV5-5	TRBJ2-7	TGTGCCAGCAGCTTGGGACTCCCCGCCTACGAGCAGTACTTC	CASSLGLPAYEQYF
.	TRBD2	TRBV6-7	TRBJ2-7	TGTGCCAGCACCGGACTAGCGGGGGGCCCCGAGCAATCCTACGAGCAGTACTTC	CASTGLAGGPEQSYEQYF
.	TRBD1	TRBV6-6	TRBJ2-1	TGTGCCAGCAACGACAGGGCGGTCTACAATGAGCAGTTCTTC	CASNDRAVYNEQFF
.	TRBD2	TRBV5-1	TRBJ2-7	TGCGCCAGCAGCTCACATATTAGCGGGTCGCGTTACGAGCAGTACTTC	CASSSHISGSRYEQYF
once	TRBD1	TRBV5-6	TRBJ2-5	TGTGCCAGCAGCCCGCCCGGGACAGCTATCCAAGAGACCCAGTACTTC	CASSPPGTAIQETQYF
once	TRBD2	TRBV11-3	TRBJ2-5	TGTGCCAGCAGCTCACCACGCTCGGGGGGAGAGACCCAGTACTTC	CASSSPRSGGETQYF
.	TRBD2	TRBV6-1	TRBJ2-5	TGTGCCAGCAGGGGTGCGGGGGGAGAGACCCAGTACTTC	CASRGAGGETQYF
.	TRBD2	TRBV9	TRBJ2-2	TGTGCCAGCAGCGTAGGTGTTGCGGACGGGAGGGCCGGGGAGCTGTTTTTT	CASSVGVADGRAGELFF